Listed below are T cell receptor beta chains from one sample, sequenced in a study of blood T cell repertoires in COVID-19. Only in-frame clones appear in the TCRdb table, and some are missing; sequencing was by immunoSEQ multiplex PCR. The table has 97,000 or so clones, 90% seen once. The sample taken for sequencing was peripheral blood. All receptors derive from a man aged 50 or older with acute or convalescent COVID-19. CDR3s leave out the opening cysteine and the closing phenylalanine or tryptophan.

v_gene | CDR3aa
TRBV6-5 | ASSLNSLYTDTQY
TRBV4-2 | ASSQPSGGAGGEKLF
TRBV14 | ASSNDRGGTYNEQF
TRBV7-8 | ASTLGGWTSGSSYEQY
TRBV5-1 | ASSLAAGFTDTQY
TRBV7-8 | ASTSRLAGGPNEQF
TRBV6-5 | ACRTSGFNEQF
TRBV28 | ASSPTGATNEKLF
TRBV6-5 | ASRRGQDTQY
TRBV18 | ASSLLQGATNEKLF
TRBV5-6 | ASSTGQGPNTGELF
TRBV5-4 | ASSLSGFDTQY
TRBV11-2 | ASSSQGASTGELF
TRBV5-4 | ASSRGTSGILETQY
TRBV14 | ASSQDSGSAYEQY
TRBV2 | ASSQPGLVRETQY
TRBV11-2 | ASSLAPIVSASPGEQF
TRBV19 | ASSMGQRSGNTIY
TRBV9 | ASSVGNRLAGPTGELF
TRBV6-2/TRBV6-3 | ASSFRGHQYYEQY
TRBV12-3/TRBV12-4 | ASSLTTYEAF
TRBV7-6 | ASSPKTGSSHEQY
TRBV4-1 | ASSQGTGANYGYT
TRBV25-1 | ASSGDRGNTDTQY
TRBV27 | ASSWTGGDNEQF
TRBV27 | ASSLRTGGNYGYT
TRBV30 | AWSRAGREQY
TRBV5-1 | ASSLAGDRTDTQY
TRBV6-4 | ASRVTSGTDTQY
TRBV2 | ASSDGVPGGYT
TRBV11-3 | ASSFVMSGRYYNEQF
TRBV15 | ATSRDSAGNGGETQY
TRBV6-6 | ASSYSGRDTEAF
TRBV30 | AWSFGLATNEQF
TRBV5-1 | ASSLEGQEYQETQY
TRBV3-1/TRBV3-2 | ASSQDRLAGLDEQF
TRBV27 | ASSLSRGPTEAF
TRBV12-3/TRBV12-4 | ASSRGNTEAF
TRBV12-5 | ASGRTSGYEQY
TRBV11-2 | ASSLASLAGAYNEQF
TRBV7-2 | ASSRGAGGGSLDTQY
TRBV7-9 | ASSLYMGEGLVQY
TRBV5-4 | ASSFPGTGLDT
TRBV19 | ASTDRRATGELF
TRBV19 | ASSTGLAATYNEQF
TRBV5-4 | ASSRVRGEAEAF
TRBV11-2 | ASSGQYATNEKLF
TRBV4-1 | ASSQEAPSPTDTQY
TRBV6-5 | ASTSWGERETQY
TRBV6-5 | ASSYSWTTGDSPLH
TRBV24-1 | ATSDPGLGMGNEQF
TRBV27 | ASSAGTSGRAEQF
TRBV5-1 | ASSPNQGSYEKLF
TRBV4-3 | ASSQAPQGLSPLH
TRBV23-1 | ASSLRQGANYGYT
TRBV19 | ASSPGRGQNQPQH
TRBV28 | ASSSFLAGSYNEQF